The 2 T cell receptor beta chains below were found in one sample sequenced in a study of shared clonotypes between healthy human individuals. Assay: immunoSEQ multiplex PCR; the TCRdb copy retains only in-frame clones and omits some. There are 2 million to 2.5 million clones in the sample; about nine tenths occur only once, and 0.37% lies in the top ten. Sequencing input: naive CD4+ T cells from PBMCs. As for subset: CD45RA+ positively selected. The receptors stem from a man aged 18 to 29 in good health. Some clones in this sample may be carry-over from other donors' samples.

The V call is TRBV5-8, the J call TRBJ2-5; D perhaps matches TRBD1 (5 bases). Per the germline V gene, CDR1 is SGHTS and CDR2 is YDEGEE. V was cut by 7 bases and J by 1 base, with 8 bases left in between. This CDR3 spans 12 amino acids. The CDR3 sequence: CASFRVQETQYF. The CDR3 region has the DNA TGTGCCAGCTTCAGGGTCCAAGAGACCCAGTACTTC.

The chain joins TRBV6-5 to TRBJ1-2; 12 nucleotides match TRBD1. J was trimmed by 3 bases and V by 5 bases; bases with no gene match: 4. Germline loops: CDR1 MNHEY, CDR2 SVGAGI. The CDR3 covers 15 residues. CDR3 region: CASSAGQGAHYGYTF. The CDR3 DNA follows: TGTGCCAGCAGTGCGGGACAGGGGGCCCACTATGGCTACACCTTC.